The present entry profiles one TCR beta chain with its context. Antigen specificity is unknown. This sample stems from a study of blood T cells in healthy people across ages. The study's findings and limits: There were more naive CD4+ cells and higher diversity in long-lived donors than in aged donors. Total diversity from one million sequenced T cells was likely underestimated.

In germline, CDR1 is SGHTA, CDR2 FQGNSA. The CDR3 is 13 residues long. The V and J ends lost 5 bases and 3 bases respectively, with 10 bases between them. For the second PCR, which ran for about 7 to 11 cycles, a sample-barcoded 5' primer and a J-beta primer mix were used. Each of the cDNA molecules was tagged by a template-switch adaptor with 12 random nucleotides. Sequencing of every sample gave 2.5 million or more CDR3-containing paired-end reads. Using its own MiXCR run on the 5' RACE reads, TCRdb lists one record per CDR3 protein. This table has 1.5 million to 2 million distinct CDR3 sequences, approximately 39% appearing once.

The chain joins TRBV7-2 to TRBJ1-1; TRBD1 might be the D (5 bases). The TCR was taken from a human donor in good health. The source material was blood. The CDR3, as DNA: TGTGCCAGCAGCCCATGGGACGACACTGAAGCTTTCTTT. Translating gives CASSPWDDTEAFF.